Given below is one TCR beta chain in context. Assay used: immunoSEQ multiplex PCR; TCRdb lists only in-frame clones, some missing. The repertoire has about 76,000 clones, about 82% of them found once; the top ten carry around 1.8%. The germline V gene encodes CDR1 SSHAT and CDR2 FNYEAQ (reference sequence). This CDR3 is 13 amino acids long. V dropped 5 bases and J dropped 4 bases, with 9 bases sitting between them. The source of the sample is a study of OX40 agonist ivuxolimab in advanced cancers. The chain employs TRBV7-7 and TRBJ2-1, with a tentative D call TRBD2 (5 bases). The material was CD4+ or CD8+ T cells sorted from blood, obtained in a trial of the OX40 agonist ivuxolimab. The receptor was isolated from an adult with an advanced solid tumor such as melanoma, head and neck, liver or kidney cancer. CDR3 nucleotide sequence: TGTGCCAGCAGCGCTACTAGATACAATGAGCAGTTCTTC. It codes for CASSATRYNEQFF. Combining the CDR3 with reference TRBV7-7 and TRBJ2-1 gives the whole variable domain GAGVSQSPRYKVTKRGQDVTLRCDPISSHATLYWYQQALGQGPEFLTYFNYEAQPDKSGLPSDRFSAERPEGSISTLTIQRTEQRDSAMYRCASSATRYNEQFFGPGTRLTVL.